This entry lists 15 T cell receptor beta chains sequenced from one sample in a study of CXCR3-negative and CXCR3-positive naive CD8 T cells. All TRB cDNA libraries came from 5' RACE performed with UMI labels. TCRdb re-called the 5' RACE reads; one entry per CDR3 protein, DNA not given. The sample totals around 34,000 distinct CDR3 sequences. Sequencing was carried out using memory CD8+ T cells from blood. The receptors stem from a human donor in good health. Some clones in this sample may be carry-over from other donors' samples.

The genes are TRBV12-3 or TRBV12-4 and TRBJ2-3; with no DNA, the TCRdb D assignment of TRBD1 cannot be verified. The CDR3 consists of 15 residues. CDR3 sequence: CASSSPVTPLDTQYF.

The gene calls are TRBV11-2 and TRBJ2-5; TCRdb picks TRBD1, but there is no DNA to check that call. The CDR3 loop spans 16 amino acids. From germline, CDR1 is SGHAT and CDR2 FQNNGV. This CDR3 reads CASSLLLTGGQETQYF.

The CDR3 loop is CSVDVLAGGMYQETQYF. The chain uses TRBV29-1 and TRBJ2-5; lacking DNA, the TRBD2 call made by TCRdb goes unchecked. The CDR3 runs 17 residues. In germline, CDR1 is SQVTM, CDR2 ANQGSEA.

The gene calls are TRBV29-1 and TRBJ2-2; as DNA is missing, the TRBD1 call by TCRdb cannot be tested. Germline assignment: CDR1 SQVTM and CDR2 ANQGSEA. This CDR3 has 15 residues. The CDR3: CSVIPGQGLTGELFF.

The V call is TRBV6-2 or TRBV6-3, the J call TRBJ2-3; TCRdb designates TRBD1, a call that cannot be tested without DNA. Germline V lookup: CDR1 MNHEY, CDR2 SVGEGT. The length of the CDR3 is 14 residues. CDR3 in amino acids: CASSSGRGGDTQYF.

The chain employs TRBV6-2 or TRBV6-3 and TRBJ2-7; with no DNA, the TCRdb D assignment of TRBD1 cannot be verified. The CDR3 spans 15 residues. Looked up from germline, CDR1 is MNHEY and CDR2 is SVGEGT. Here the CDR3 reads CASSYTTRMAHEQYF.

This chain links TRBV14 with TRBJ2-3. CDR3 length equals 14 residues. Germline V gene data show CDR1 as SGHDN and CDR2 as FVKESK. The CDR3 spells CASSQDWLGITQYF.

The rearrangement joins TRBV29-1 to TRBJ2-7. This CDR3 has 11 amino acids. The germline gives CDR1 SQVTM, CDR2 ANQGSEA. The CDR3 loop is CSVRDSYEQYF.

The chain couples TRBV12-3 or TRBV12-4 to TRBJ2-7; the TRBD2 assignment by TCRdb is unverifiable without DNA. CDR3 length equals 15 residues. Here the CDR3 reads CASGADGSGTYEQYF.

The rearrangement joins TRBV28 to TRBJ2-1; the D call from TCRdb, TRBD2, cannot be confirmed without DNA. CDR3 length: 15 residues. Looked up from germline, CDR1 is MDHEN and CDR2 is SYDVKM. CDR3 in amino acids: CASSSLAGTWGEQFF.

According to its frequency, this clonotype is medium-sized (0.01 to 0.1%). The rearrangement links TRBV14 to TRBJ2-4; the D call of TRBD2 rests on TCRdb alone, since no DNA is present to check it. This CDR3 has 16 residues. Germline CDR1 is SGHDN and CDR2 is FVKESK. Here the CDR3 reads CASSRGTSRTKNIQYF.

The chain uses TRBV29-1 and TRBJ2-5; TCRdb gives TRBD1 as the D gene, but with no DNA this cannot be confirmed. The V gene's germline CDR1 is SQVTM and CDR2 ANQGSEA. This CDR3 region has 14 residues. CDR3 region: CSVVPLGTGLGQYF.

This chain connects TRBV20-1 to TRBJ2-7; TCRdb names TRBD1, which stays unverified in the absence of DNA. Looked up from germline, CDR1 is DFQATT and CDR2 is SNEGSKA (reference sequence). CDR3 length: 14 amino acids. CDR3 sequence: CSARDRGPAYEQYF.

This chain uses TRBV4-3 with TRBJ2-7; TCRdb returns TRBD2, unconfirmable since there is no DNA. Germline values: CDR1 LGHNA, CDR2 YSLEER. This CDR3 is 15 amino acids long. CDR3 sequence reads: CASSQDRTLSYEQYF.

V usage is TRBV20-1 and J usage is TRBJ2-7; TCRdb's D call of TRBD2 is untestable without DNA. The CDR3 sequence is 14 residues long. Germline-derived CDR1 and CDR2 are DFQATT and SNEGSKA (reference sequence). The CDR3: CSAREGGTFYEQYF.